These 28 T cell receptor beta chains share one sample of origin, sequenced in a study of shared clonotypes between healthy human individuals. The data were produced by immunoSEQ multiplex PCR, yet TCRdb's version contains in-frame clones alone and is incomplete. The table has under 650,000 clones, roughly 95% seen once. The source material was naive CD4+ T cells sorted from blood. Specified subset: CD45RA+ positively selected. The source of these receptors is a woman aged 25 to 45 in good health.

The chain uses TRBV7-2 and TRBJ2-7, with 8 bases aligning to TRBD2. V lost 4 bases to trimming and J lost 4 bases; unmatched junction nucleotides: 12. CDR3 length: 16 residues. CDR1 and CDR2 (germline): SGHTA, FQGNSA. The CDR3 coding sequence is TGTGCCAGCAGCTATACCGGGGGGGGTGGCGTATACGAGCAGTACTTC. As protein: CASSYTGGGGVYEQYF.

The V call is TRBV21-1, the J call TRBJ2-7; the table names TRBD1, a call not compared with the DNA. TRBV21-1 is described as a pseudogene. The CDR3 has 15 residues. The chain's CDR3 is CASRKPGQGKYEQYF. The CDR3 bases are TGTGCCAGCAGGAAACCGGGACAGGGGAAATACGAGCAGTACTTC.

The J gene is TRBJ2-7, the V gene TRBV28; the match to TRBD2 covers 8 bases. V gave up 2 bases and J gave up 4 bases; unmatched junction bases: 1. This CDR3 comprises 13 residues. CDR1 and CDR2 from the germline V gene are MDHEN and SYDVKM. The DNA for the CDR3 is TGTGCCAGCAGTTTACCGGGGGGGTACGAGCAGTACTTC. It codes for CASSLPGGYEQYF.

The rearrangement uses TRBV19 and TRBJ2-4; 9 nucleotides match TRBD1. V shed 4 bases and J 0 bases; nucleotides not matched to a gene: 19. CDR1 LNHDA and CDR2 SQIVND come from the germline V gene (reference sequence). CDR3 length: 21 amino acids. CDR3 sequence: CASSRGPPGQGRKGAKNIQYF. The CDR3 DNA follows: TGTGCCAGTAGTAGAGGTCCTCCGGGACAGGGAAGAAAAGGAGCCAAAAACATTCAGTACTTC.

For this clone: Other DNA variants within this sample encode the same CDR3. This rearrangement joins TRBV18 to TRBJ1-1; D is uncertain. V lost 2 bases and J lost 2, with 6 bases in between. The CDR3 spans 13 residues. The germline V gene encodes CDR1 KGHSH and CDR2 LQKENI. The CDR3 spells CASSPTRNTEAFF. CDR3 DNA: TGTGCCAGCTCACCAACAAGAAACACTGAAGCTTTCTTT.

Note on this clone: Distinct nucleotide sequences in the sample also encode this CDR3. The rearrangement uses TRBV6-1 and TRBJ2-7; the match to TRBD1 covers 10 bases. V dropped 6 bases and J dropped 2; count of bases not matched to a gene: 1. The CDR3 runs 13 residues. CDR1 MNHNS and CDR2 SASEGT come from the germline V gene. The CDR3 sequence: CASRGQGAYEQYF. Here the CDR3 DNA reads TGTGCCAGCAGAGGACAGGGGGCCTACGAGCAGTACTTC.

The chain is built from TRBV28 and TRBJ1-2; tentative D call: TRBD1 (5 bases). CDR3 length equals 14 residues. Germline V gives CDR1 MDHEN, CDR2 SYDVKM. V was clipped by 10 bases and J by 2 bases, with 17 bases between them. CDR3 in amino acids: CAIPVGGPNYGYTF. As DNA, the CDR3 is TGTGCCATCCCAGTCGGGGGACCGAACTATGGCTACACCTTC.

The chain carries TRBV28 and TRBJ2-7; possibly TRBD1 or TRBD2 for D (5 bases each). V was shortened by 4 bases and J by 4 bases, with 17 bases between the two germline ends. The germline gives CDR1 MDHEN, CDR2 SYDVKM. The CDR3 contains 15 residues. CDR3 sequence: CASSSAAGTTYEQYF. The CDR3 DNA sequence: TGTGCCAGCAGTTCAGCGGCCGGGACGACATACGAGCAGTACTTC.

V gene TRBV6-5 combines with J gene TRBJ1-1; the D is unclear. V dropped 0 bases and J dropped 0 bases, with 8 bases sitting between them. The germline gives CDR1 MNHEY, CDR2 SVGAGI. CDR3 length: 15 residues. The CDR3 spells CASSYSGGLNTEAFF. CDR3 DNA sequence: TGTGCCAGCAGTTACTCAGGAGGATTGAACACTGAAGCTTTCTTT.

The chain has TRBV2 and TRBJ2-2, with 8 nucleotides matching TRBD2. The CDR3 sequence is 16 residues long. Germline-derived CDR1 and CDR2 are SNHLY and FYNNEI. Trimming removed 3 bases from V and 6 bases from J; junction bases left unmatched: 9. CDR3 sequence: CASSDLGTSVAGELFF. The CDR3 DNA reads as TGTGCCAGCAGTGATCTCGGGACTAGTGTCGCCGGGGAGCTGTTTTTT.

The V gene is TRBV21-1, the J gene TRBJ2-6; TRBD1, as called in the table, went unchecked against the DNA. TRBV21-1 is given as a pseudogene. The CDR3 length is 19 residues. The CDR3 loop is CASSSNRDRGRSGANVLTF. CDR3 DNA: TGTGCCAGCAGCAGTAACCGGGACAGGGGGCGGTCTGGGGCCAACGTCCTGACTTTC.

The count of this clone is one. This chain links TRBV7-9 with TRBJ1-1; 9 nucleotides match TRBD1. This CDR3 spans 15 amino acids. Germline values: CDR1 SEHNR, CDR2 FQNEAQ (reference sequence). Trimming removed 5 bases from V and 2 bases from J; junction bases left unmatched: 6. CDR3 protein: CASSAWTGANTEAFF. Here the CDR3 DNA reads TGTGCCAGCAGCGCCTGGACAGGGGCCAACACTGAAGCTTTCTTT.

V usage is TRBV28 and J usage is TRBJ1-4, with TRBD1 matching over 9 bases. CDR3 size: 15 residues. Trimming at V came to 5 bases and at J to 6 bases, leaving 7 bases not matched to a gene. Germline V gives CDR1 MDHEN, CDR2 SYDVKM. The CDR3 region is CASSSHTGGDEKLFF. The CDR3 DNA follows: TGTGCCAGCAGTAGCCATACAGGGGGCGATGAAAAACTGTTTTTT.

The genes are TRBV5-1 and TRBJ2-4, with D perhaps being TRBD1 or TRBD2 (5 bases each). From germline, CDR1 is SGHRS and CDR2 YFSETQ. The V end lost 0 bases, the J end lost 0 bases, and 19 bases lay between the germline ends. The CDR3 totals 19 residues. The CDR3 DNA reads as TGCGCCAGCAGCTTGGCCTTTGGGGGAAGTAACCTAGCCAAAAACATTCAGTACTTC. It encodes CASSLAFGGSNLAKNIQYF.

The V and J genes are TRBV19 and TRBJ1-5; D uncertain. The CDR3 runs 15 residues. Germline lookup yields CDR1 LNHDA and CDR2 SQIVND (reference sequence). The V end was cut by 4 bases, the J end by 7 bases, with 17 bases between. The CDR3 is CASSTPGSLRQPQHF. The CDR3 DNA sequence: TGTGCCAGTAGTACCCCCGGGAGTTTGAGGCAGCCCCAGCATTTT.

The genes are TRBV20-1 and TRBJ2-2, with D unclear. This CDR3 has 10 amino acids. CDR1 is DFQATT, CDR2 SNEGSKA, per germline (reference sequence). V dropped 6 bases and J dropped 5 bases, with 4 bases sitting between them. Here the CDR3 DNA reads TGCAGTGCCATGACCGGGGAGCTGTTTTTT. Amino acid sequence: CSAMTGELFF.

The V gene is TRBV7-8, the J gene TRBJ2-7; D possibly matches TRBD1 or TRBD2 (5 bases each). The CDR3 length is 17 residues. V gave up 0 bases and J gave up 2 bases, with 17 bases separating them. Looked up from germline, CDR1 is SGHVS and CDR2 is FQNEAQ. CDR3 sequence reads: CASSLALTWDLAYEQYF. Here the CDR3 DNA reads TGTGCCAGCAGCTTAGCCCTTACTTGGGACCTTGCCTACGAGCAGTACTTC.

The V and J genes are TRBV29-1 and TRBJ2-1, with D tentatively TRBD1 (5 bases). Between the trimmed V and J ends, which lost 6 bases and 6 bases, there was a span of 15 bases. The length of the CDR3 is 13 residues. CDR1 SQVTM and CDR2 ANQGSEA come from the germline V gene. CDR3 in DNA: TGCAGCGTGGAAAGGGCAGGGATCAATGAGCAGTTCTTC. Amino acid sequence: CSVERAGINEQFF.

This clone was observed a single time. The chain couples TRBV7-8 to TRBJ2-5; D remains unclear. V lost 3 bases, J lost 5 bases, and 7 bases lay in between. Germline V gene data show CDR1 as SGHVS and CDR2 as FQNEAQ. The CDR3 is 12 amino acids. CDR3 protein: CASSFLGETQYF. The CDR3 region has the DNA TGTGCCAGCAGCTTTTTAGGGGAGACCCAGTACTTC. Full variable domain (remainder filled in from reference TRBV7-8 and TRBJ2-5): GAGVSQSPRYKVAKRGQDVALRCDPISGHVSLFWYQQALGQGPEFLTYFQNEAQLDKSGLPSDRFFAERPEGSVSTLKIQRTQQEDSAVYLCASSFLGETQYFGPGTRLLVL.

This clone was seen a single time. The chain uses TRBV6-6 and TRBJ1-5, with D tentatively TRBD1 (6 bases). The germline V gene encodes CDR1 MNHNY and CDR2 SVGAGI (reference sequence). The CDR3 is made up of 14 amino acids. Trimming stripped 0 bases from V and 5 bases from J, with 8 bases between. CDR3 coding DNA: TGTGCCAGCAGTTACTCAGGGGGGGATCAGCCCCAGCATTTT. It codes for CASSYSGGDQPQHF.

V is TRBV7-9 and J is TRBJ2-7; 8 nucleotides line up with TRBD1. The CDR3 is 14 amino acids. Germline CDR1 reads SEHNR; CDR2 reads FQNEAQ (reference sequence). The junction had 4 bases not matched to a gene; V was cut back by 3 bases and J by 3 bases. DNA of the CDR3: TGTGCCAGCAGCTTCCAAGGACAGGGCTACGAGCAGTACTTC. As protein: CASSFQGQGYEQYF. Looking up the rest from reference TRBV7-9 and TRBJ2-7 gives the full variable domain: DTGVSQNPRHKITKRGQNVTFRCDPISEHNRLYWYRQTLGQGPEFLTYFQNEAQLEKSRLLSDRFSAERPKGSFSTLEIQRTEQGDSAMYLCASSFQGQGYEQYFGPGTRLTVT.

The gene calls are TRBV7-8 and TRBJ2-1, with D unresolved. The V gene lost 2 bases and the J gene lost 8 bases, with 7 bases spanning the gap. Germline CDR1 is SGHVS and CDR2 is FQNEAQ. This CDR3 is 12 amino acids long. The CDR3 DNA reads TGTGCCAGCAGCTTACAGAGGCATGAGCAGTTCTTC. Amino acids: CASSLQRHEQFF.

The chain carries TRBV7-6 and TRBJ2-1; 7 bases are a match to TRBD2. J lost 5 bases, V lost 4 bases, and 8 bases had no gene match. This CDR3 is built from 15 residues. Germline-derived CDR1 and CDR2 are SGHVS and FNYEAQ. The CDR3: CASSSRAGDDNEQFF. In DNA, the CDR3 is TGTGCCAGCAGCTCCCGCGCGGGAGATGACAATGAGCAGTTCTTC.

The V call is TRBV19, the J call TRBJ1-1; D possibly corresponds to TRBD1 (5 bases). Trimming took 5 bases from V and 3 from J, leaving 10 bases between them. The germline V gene encodes CDR1 LNHDA and CDR2 SQIVND (reference sequence). CDR3 length: 13 residues. The CDR3 DNA reads TGTGCCAGTAGTTCTCAGGGCTACACTGAAGCTTTCTTT. Protein sequence: CASSSQGYTEAFF. The variable domain in full, completed from reference TRBV19 and TRBJ1-1, reads DGGITQSPKYLFRKEGQNVTLSCEQNLNHDAMYWYRQDPGQGLRLIYYSQIVNDFQKGDIAEGYSVSREKKESFPLTVTSAQKNPTAFYLCASSSQGYTEAFFGQGTRLTVV.

This chain uses TRBV18 with TRBJ2-3; 8 positions match TRBD1. Germline trimming cut 6 bases from V and 4 bases from J; bases unmatched to any gene: 9. CDR1 and CDR2 (germline): KGHSH, LQKENI. The CDR3 is made up of 15 amino acids. The CDR3 sequence is CASSPDRGQADTQYF. Here the CDR3 DNA reads TGTGCCAGCTCTCCAGACAGGGGTCAGGCAGATACGCAGTATTTT.

V and J are TRBV4-1 and TRBJ2-1, with D possibly TRBD2 on 6 matching bases. V gave up 4 bases and J gave up 2 bases, with 21 bases separating them. The CDR3 spans 18 residues. Germline CDR1 MGHRA, CDR2 YSYEKL. CDR3 amino acids: CASSPNPAYSGTYNEQFF. The DNA for the CDR3 is TGCGCCAGCAGCCCCAACCCCGCGTATAGCGGAACCTACAATGAGCAGTTCTTC.

The chain carries TRBV30 and TRBJ1-5; D gene unclear. Trimming left V 3 bases short and J 0 bases short, with 9 bases between. Germline CDR1 and CDR2: GTSNPN and SVGIG (reference sequence). The CDR3 extends over 14 amino acids. The CDR3 spells CAWSGIVSNQPQHF. CDR3 nucleotides: TGTGCCTGGAGCGGTATAGTTAGCAATCAGCCCCAGCATTTT.

The rearrangement joins TRBV7-1 to TRBJ2-7, with unresolved D. TRBV7-1 qualifies as an ORF whose function is uncertain. V was pared by 8 bases and J by 3 bases, with 14 bases between. This CDR3 comprises 13 residues. CDR3 bases: TGTGCCAGCCGCCGGCCCCCGGACTACGAGCAGTACTTC. Protein: CASRRPPDYEQYF.